A selection of T cell receptor beta chains follows, all from one sample in a study of T cell repertoires in cytomegalovirus infection. One entry per CDR3 protein, called by TCRdb with MiXCR from the reads. The repertoire holds fewer than 550,000 distinct CDR3 sequences, with under 40% as singletons. Sequencing used PBMCs. These receptors all come from a human donor in good health (CMV status not recorded). Some clones in this sample may be carry-over from other donors' samples. CDR3s leave out the opening cysteine and the closing phenylalanine or tryptophan.

V,J,CDR3
TRBV5-6,TRBJ1-6,ASSLLGEGGSPLH
TRBV24-1,TRBJ2-1,ATAGDSRSPVF
TRBV12-3/TRBV12-4,TRBJ1-2,ASSSVGSRYGYT
TRBV28,TRBJ2-3,ASSLAGGRSTDTQY
TRBV7-2,TRBJ1-4,ASSPRTATNEKLF
TRBV7-8,TRBJ2-5,ASSLVGRGKHQETQY
TRBV7-2,TRBJ1-4,ASSLVGGTPDEKLF
TRBV12-3/TRBV12-4,TRBJ1-4,ASSQRDRGQRLF
TRBV11-1,TRBJ2-2,ASTINSLRGTGELF
TRBV7-6,TRBJ1-1,ASSLGVGQHTEAF
TRBV7-9,TRBJ2-1,ASSLPAGGNEQF
TRBV7-2,TRBJ2-5,ASSLAMSLIQETQY
TRBV7-9,TRBJ2-3,ASSSNRDRGSDTQY
TRBV9,TRBJ1-1,ASSRMGEGNTEAF
TRBV4-1,TRBJ1-1,ASTKKAGLIGVTEAF
TRBV5-4,TRBJ2-1,ASNEGFMNEQF
TRBV12-3/TRBV12-4,TRBJ1-1,ASSSQVEAF
TRBV6-2/TRBV6-3,TRBJ1-2,ASSYRLQATTGGYT
TRBV2,TRBJ2-3,ASRELAASTDTQY
TRBV19,TRBJ1-1,ASSTQVNTEAF
TRBV7-2,TRBJ1-1,ARSLAQYTEAF
TRBV15,TRBJ1-1,ATSRDGEITEAF
TRBV7-9,TRBJ2-2,ASSILSGELF
TRBV2,TRBJ1-4,ASSVSGVGEKLF
TRBV12-3/TRBV12-4,TRBJ1-1,ASNFHTEAF
TRBV30,TRBJ1-1,AWTRATGAEAF
TRBV15,TRBJ1-3,ATSHRGVRGNTIY
TRBV6-5,TRBJ2-1,ATEKGGADNEQF
TRBV3-1,TRBJ2-3,ASQQEPSTDTQY
TRBV10-3,TRBJ2-1,AISNGQGPFGQF
TRBV6-1,TRBJ1-2,ASSEQVSPNYGYT
TRBV6-1,TRBJ2-1,VSSYDFGGEQF
TRBV4-3,TRBJ1-5,ASSQDVVGSNQPQH
TRBV7-2,TRBJ2-2,ASSSKPGKPPGELF
TRBV10-2,TRBJ2-7,ASSDSGTGTYEQY
TRBV11-1,TRBJ1-1,ASSPYPRDSLNTEAF
TRBV6-5,TRBJ2-1,ASSADPYNEQF
TRBV20-1,TRBJ1-3,SVRDRGASLSSGNTIY
TRBV12-3/TRBV12-4,TRBJ2-3,ASIAPLSDTQY
TRBV20-1,TRBJ1-2,SAKPSTGGDYGYT
TRBV5-5,TRBJ1-3,ASSLWGSSGNTIY
TRBV20-1,TRBJ1-2,SARPAGGTTGYT